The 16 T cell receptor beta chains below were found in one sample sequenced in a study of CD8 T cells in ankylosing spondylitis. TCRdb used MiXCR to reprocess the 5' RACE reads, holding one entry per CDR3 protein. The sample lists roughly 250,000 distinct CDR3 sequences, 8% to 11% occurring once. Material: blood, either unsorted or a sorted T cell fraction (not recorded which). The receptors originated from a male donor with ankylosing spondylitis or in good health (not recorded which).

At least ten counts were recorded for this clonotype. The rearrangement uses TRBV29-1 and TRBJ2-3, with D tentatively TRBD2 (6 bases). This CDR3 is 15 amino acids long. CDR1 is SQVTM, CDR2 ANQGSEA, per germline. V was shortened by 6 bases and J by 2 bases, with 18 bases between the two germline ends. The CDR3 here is CSVGVGSGLTDTQYF. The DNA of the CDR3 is TGCAGCGTCGGGGTTGGTAGCGGCCTCACAGATACGCAGTATTTT.

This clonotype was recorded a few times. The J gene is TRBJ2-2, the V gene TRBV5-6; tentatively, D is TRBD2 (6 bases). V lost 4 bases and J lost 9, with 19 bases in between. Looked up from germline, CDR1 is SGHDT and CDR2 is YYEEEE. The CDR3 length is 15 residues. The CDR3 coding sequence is TGTGCCAGCAGCCCCGGGACTTCTACACTCCGGGAGCTGTTTTTT. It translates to CASSPGTSTLRELFF.

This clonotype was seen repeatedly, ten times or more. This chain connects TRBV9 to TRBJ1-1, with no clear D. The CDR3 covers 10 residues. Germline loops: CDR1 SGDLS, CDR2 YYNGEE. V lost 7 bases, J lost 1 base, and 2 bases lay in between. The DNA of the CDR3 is TGTGCCAGCGGGAACACTGAAGCTTTCTTT. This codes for CASGNTEAFF.

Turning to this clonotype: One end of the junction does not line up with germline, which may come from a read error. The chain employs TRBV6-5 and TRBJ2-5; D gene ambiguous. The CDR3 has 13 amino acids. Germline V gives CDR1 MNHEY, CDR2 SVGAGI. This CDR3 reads CASRYSHQETQYF. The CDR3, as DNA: TGTGCCAGCAGGTACTCACACCAAGAGACCCAGTACTTC.

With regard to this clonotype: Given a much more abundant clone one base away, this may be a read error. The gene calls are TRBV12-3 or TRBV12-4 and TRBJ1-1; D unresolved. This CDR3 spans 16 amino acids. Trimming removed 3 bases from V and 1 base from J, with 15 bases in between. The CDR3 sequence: CASSFWAGVRNTEAFF. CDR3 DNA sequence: TGTGCCAGCAGTTTCTGGGCAGGCGTTCGGAACACTGAAGCTTTCTTT.

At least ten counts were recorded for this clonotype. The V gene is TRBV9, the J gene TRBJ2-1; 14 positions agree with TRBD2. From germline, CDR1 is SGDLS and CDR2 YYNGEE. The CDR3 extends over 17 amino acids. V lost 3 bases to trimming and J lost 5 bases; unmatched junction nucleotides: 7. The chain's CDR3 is CASSAIGLAGGHNEQFF. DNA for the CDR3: TGTGCCAGCAGCGCAATCGGACTAGCGGGAGGACACAATGAGCAGTTCTTC.

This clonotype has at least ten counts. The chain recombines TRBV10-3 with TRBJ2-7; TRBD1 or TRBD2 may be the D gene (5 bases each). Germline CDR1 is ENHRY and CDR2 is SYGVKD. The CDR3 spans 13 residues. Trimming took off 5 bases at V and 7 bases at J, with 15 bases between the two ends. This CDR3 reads CAISPRGTNEQYF. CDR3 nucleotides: TGTGCCATCAGTCCTCGGGGCACTAATGAGCAGTACTTC.

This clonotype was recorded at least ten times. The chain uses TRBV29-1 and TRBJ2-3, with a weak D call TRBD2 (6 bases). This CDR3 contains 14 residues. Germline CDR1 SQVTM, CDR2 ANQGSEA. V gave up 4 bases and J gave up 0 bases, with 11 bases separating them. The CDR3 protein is CSVVRRESTDTQYF. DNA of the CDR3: TGCAGCGTTGTCAGGAGGGAAAGCACAGATACGCAGTATTTT.

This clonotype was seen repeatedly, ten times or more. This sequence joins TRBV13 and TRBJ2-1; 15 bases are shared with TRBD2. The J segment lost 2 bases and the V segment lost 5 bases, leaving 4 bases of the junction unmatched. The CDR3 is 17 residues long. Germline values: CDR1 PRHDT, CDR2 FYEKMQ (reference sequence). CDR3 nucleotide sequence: TGTGCCAGCAGCAGAGGACTAGCGGGGGGGCCCTACAATGAGCAGTTCTTC. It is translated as CASSRGLAGGPYNEQFF.

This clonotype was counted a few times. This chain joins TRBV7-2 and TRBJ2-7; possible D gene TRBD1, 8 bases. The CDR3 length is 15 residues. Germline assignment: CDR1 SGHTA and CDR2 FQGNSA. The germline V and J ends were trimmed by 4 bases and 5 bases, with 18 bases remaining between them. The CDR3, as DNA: TGTGCCAGCAGCTCCCCCCAACAGGGGGGGCACGAGCAGTACTTC. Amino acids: CASSSPQQGGHEQYF.

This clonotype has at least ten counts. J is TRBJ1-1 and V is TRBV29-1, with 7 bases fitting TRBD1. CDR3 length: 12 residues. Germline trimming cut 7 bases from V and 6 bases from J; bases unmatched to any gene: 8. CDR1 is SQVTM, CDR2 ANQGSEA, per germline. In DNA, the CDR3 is TGCAGCGCCAGGACAGGATGGGCTGAAGCTTTCTTT. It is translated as CSARTGWAEAFF.

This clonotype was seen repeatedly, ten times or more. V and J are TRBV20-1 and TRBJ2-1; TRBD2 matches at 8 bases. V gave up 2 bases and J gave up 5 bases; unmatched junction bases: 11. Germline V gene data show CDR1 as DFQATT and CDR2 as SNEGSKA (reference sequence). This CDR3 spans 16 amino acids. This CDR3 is CSARREGGRNHNEQFF. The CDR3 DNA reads TGCAGTGCTAGAAGGGAAGGCGGGAGGAACCACAATGAGCAGTTCTTC.

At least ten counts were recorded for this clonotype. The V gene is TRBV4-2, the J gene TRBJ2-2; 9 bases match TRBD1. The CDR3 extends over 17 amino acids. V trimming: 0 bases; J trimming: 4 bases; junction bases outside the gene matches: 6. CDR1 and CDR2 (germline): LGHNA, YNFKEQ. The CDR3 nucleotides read TGTGCCAGCAGCCAAGATCGGCGGGACAGGGTCACCGGGGAGCTGTTTTTT. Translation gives CASSQDRRDRVTGELFF.

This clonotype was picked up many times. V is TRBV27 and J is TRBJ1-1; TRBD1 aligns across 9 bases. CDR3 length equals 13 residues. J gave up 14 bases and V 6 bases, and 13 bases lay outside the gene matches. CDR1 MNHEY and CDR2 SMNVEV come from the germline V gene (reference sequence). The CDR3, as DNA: TGTGCCAGCAGCCCCGGACAGGGGCCTATGATGTTCTTT. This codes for CASSPGQGPMMFF.

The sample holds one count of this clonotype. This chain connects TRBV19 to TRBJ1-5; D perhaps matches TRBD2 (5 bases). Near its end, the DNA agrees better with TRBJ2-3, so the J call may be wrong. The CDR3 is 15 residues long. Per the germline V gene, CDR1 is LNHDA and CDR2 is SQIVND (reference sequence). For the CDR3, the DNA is TGTGCCAGTAGTACCCTCAGCGGTGGAAATCAGCCCCAGTATTTT. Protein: CASSTLSGGNQPQYF.

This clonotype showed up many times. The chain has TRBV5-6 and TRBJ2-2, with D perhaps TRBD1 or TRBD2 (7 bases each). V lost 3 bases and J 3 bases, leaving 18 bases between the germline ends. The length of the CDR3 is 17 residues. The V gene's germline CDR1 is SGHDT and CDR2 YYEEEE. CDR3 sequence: CASSSIMTGRDTGELFF. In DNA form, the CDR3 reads TGTGCCAGCAGCTCGATAATGACAGGGAGGGACACCGGGGAGCTGTTTTTT.